This TCR beta chain was recovered during a study of shared clonotypes between healthy human individuals. The CDR3 is made up of 14 amino acids. Germline loops: CDR1 SGHKS, CDR2 YYEKEE (reference sequence). V was trimmed by 3 bases and J by 0 bases, leaving 9 bases between them. Positive CCR7 selection of CD45RO-negative cells yielded the naive CD8 cells, and terminally differentiated effector memory CD45RA+ cells were excluded. Clones were sequenced by immunoSEQ multiplex PCR, and TCRdb holds only the in-frame ones, with some missing. Of a few million clones in the sample, about 93% were seen once. The rearrangement uses TRBV5-5 and TRBJ1-1, with no clear D. The sequenced material came from naive CD8+ T cells from PBMCs. The clonotype originates from a man between 18 and 35 years old in good health. Some clones in this sample may be carry-over from other donors' samples. In DNA, the CDR3 is TGTGCCAGCAGCTGGCCCGAGGTGAACACTGAAGCTTTCTTT. It encodes CASSWPEVNTEAFF.